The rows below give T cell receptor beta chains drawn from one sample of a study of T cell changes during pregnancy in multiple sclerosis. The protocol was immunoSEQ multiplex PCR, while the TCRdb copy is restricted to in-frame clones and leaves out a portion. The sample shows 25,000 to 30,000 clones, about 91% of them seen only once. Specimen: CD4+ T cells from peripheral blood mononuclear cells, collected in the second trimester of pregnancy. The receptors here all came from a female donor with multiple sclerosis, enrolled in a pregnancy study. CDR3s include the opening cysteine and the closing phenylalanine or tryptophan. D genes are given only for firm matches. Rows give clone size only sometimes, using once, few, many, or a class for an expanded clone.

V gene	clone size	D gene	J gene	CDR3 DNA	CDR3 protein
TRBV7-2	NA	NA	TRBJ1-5	TGTGCCAGCAGCTTAACCGCCCAGCAGCCCCAGCATTTT	CASSLTAQQPQHF
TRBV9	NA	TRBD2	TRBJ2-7	TGTGCCAGCAGCGTAGGGCTAGCGGGATCCTACGAGCAGTACTTC	CASSVGLAGSYEQYF
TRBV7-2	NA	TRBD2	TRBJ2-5	TGTGCCAGCAGCTTTTTAGCGGGGGGGGAGACCCAGTACTTC	CASSFLAGGETQYF
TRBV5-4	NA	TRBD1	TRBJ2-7	TGTGCCAGCAGCCCTTCCGGGACAGAGGAGCAGTACTTC	CASSPSGTEEQYF
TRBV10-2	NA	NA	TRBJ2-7	TGCGCCAGCAGCCATCGGGAATCTTACGAGCAGTACTTC	CASSHRESYEQYF
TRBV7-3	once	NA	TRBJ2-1	TGTGCCAGCAGCTTACGAACGGGGGGCGACAATGAGCAGTTCTTC	CASSLRTGGDNEQFF
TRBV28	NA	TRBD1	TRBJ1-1	TGTGCCAGCAGGAACAGGGGTGAAGCTTTCTTT	CASRNRGEAFF
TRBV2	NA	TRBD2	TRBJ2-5	TGTGCCAGCAGTGGGGTATTGGCGGGGGGCCAAGAGACCCAGTACTTC	CASSGVLAGGQETQYF
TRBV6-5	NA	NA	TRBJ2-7	TGTGCCAGCAGTTACTCATGGGCCCAGAGTGGCGAGCAGTACTTC	CASSYSWAQSGEQYF
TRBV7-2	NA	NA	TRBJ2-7	TGTGCCAGCAGCCTCCGGGACACCGGCTCCTACGAGCAGTACTTC	CASSLRDTGSYEQYF
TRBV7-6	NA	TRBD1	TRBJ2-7	TGTGCCAGCAAGAGGGGGACAGGGGGAGGAGAGCAGTACTTC	CASKRGTGGGEQYF
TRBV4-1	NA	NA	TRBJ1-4	TGCGCCAGCAGCCCCCTCGGGAGTAGTGAAAAACTGTTTTTT	CASSPLGSSEKLFF
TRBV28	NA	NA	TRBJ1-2	TGTGCCAGCAGCCCTCTGGACAACATATATGGCTACACCTTC	CASSPLDNIYGYTF
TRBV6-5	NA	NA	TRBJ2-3	TGTGCCAGCAGTCCCCCCGTAGAGGATACGCAGTATTTT	CASSPPVEDTQYF
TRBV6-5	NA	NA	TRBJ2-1	TGTGCCAGCAGTTACTCCCCCACTACCAGCGATGAGCAGTTCTTC	CASSYSPTTSDEQFF
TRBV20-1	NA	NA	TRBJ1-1	TGCAGTGCCCGAGAGACAGGTGAAGCTTTCTTT	CSARETGEAFF
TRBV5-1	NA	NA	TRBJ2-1	TGCGCCAGCAGCTTTTTGGGGGCGCAGGATGAGCAGTTCTTC	CASSFLGAQDEQFF
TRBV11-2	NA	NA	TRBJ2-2	TGTGCCAGCAGCTTATCGTCGGATTTCAGGCGCACCGGGGAGCTGTTTTTT	CASSLSSDFRRTGELFF
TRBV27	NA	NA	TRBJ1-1	TGTGCCAGCAGTTTATCAACACCTAACACTGAAGCTTTCTTT	CASSLSTPNTEAFF
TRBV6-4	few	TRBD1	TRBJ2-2	TGTGCCAGCAGTGACACCGACAGGGTGGGGGAGCTGTTTTTT	CASSDTDRVGELFF
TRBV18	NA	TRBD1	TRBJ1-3	TGTGCCAGCTCATATACAGGGGGAACTGGAAACACCATATATTTT	CASSYTGGTGNTIYF
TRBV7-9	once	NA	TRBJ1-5	TGTGCCAGCAGCCCGGCTACAGGCCCTAATCAGCCCCAGCATTTT	CASSPATGPNQPQHF
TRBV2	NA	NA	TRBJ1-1	TGTGCCAGCAGTCCTGGGCTCATGAACACTGAAGCTTTCTTT	CASSPGLMNTEAFF
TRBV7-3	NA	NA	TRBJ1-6	TGTGCCAGCAGCTCCGACTCGGAGAGTTCACCCCTCCACTTT	CASSSDSESSPLHF
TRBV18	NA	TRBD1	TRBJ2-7	TGTGCCAGCTCACCACCGGGACAGCCCTACGAGCAGTACTTC	CASSPPGQPYEQYF
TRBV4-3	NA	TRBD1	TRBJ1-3	TGCGCCAGCAGCCCCCAGACAGGGTGGTCTGGAAACACCATATATTTT	CASSPQTGWSGNTIYF
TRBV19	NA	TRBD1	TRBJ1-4	TGTGCCAGTAGCAAACAGGGGTTTGATGAAAAACTGTTTTTT	CASSKQGFDEKLFF
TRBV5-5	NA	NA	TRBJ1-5	TGTGCCAGCAGTTGGGGGGAAAATCAGCCCCAGCATTTT	CASSWGENQPQHF
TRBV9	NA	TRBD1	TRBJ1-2	TGTGCCAGCAGCGTCGGACAGGGGAACTATGGCTACACCTTC	CASSVGQGNYGYTF
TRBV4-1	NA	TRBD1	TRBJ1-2	TGCGCCAGCAGCCAAGTAACGTCCGGACAGGACAGCTATGGCTACACCTTC	CASSQVTSGQDSYGYTF